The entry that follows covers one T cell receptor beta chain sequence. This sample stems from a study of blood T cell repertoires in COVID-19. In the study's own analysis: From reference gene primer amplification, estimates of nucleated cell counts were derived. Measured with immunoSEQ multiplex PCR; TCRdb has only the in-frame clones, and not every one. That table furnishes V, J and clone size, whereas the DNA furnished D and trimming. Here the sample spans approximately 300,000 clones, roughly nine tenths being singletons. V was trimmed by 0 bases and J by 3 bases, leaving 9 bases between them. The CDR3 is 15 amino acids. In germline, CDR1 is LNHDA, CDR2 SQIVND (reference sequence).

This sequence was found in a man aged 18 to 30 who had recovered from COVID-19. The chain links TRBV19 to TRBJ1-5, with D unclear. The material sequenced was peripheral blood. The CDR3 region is CASSIDLVNNQPQHF. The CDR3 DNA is TGTGCCAGTAGTATAGATCTAGTTAACAATCAGCCCCAGCATTTT.